This T cell receptor (beta chain) stems from a study of cytomegalovirus exposure and HLA in healthy donors. Study results and limitations: Presence/absence analyses took donor sequencing depth as roughly uniform. HLA alleles were associated with fewer than 20,000 TCR beta sequences in a later analysis at 0.05 false discovery rate.

Points on this clone: Its antigen is as yet unknown.

PCR primers comprised 60 Vbeta and 13 Jbeta primers. The table came from immunoSEQ multiplex PCR; TCRdb's copy has only in-frame clones and leaves some out. Found here are fewer than 250,000 clones, roughly 80% of them singletons; the top ten hold 1.5% to 2%. The CDR3 loop spans 14 amino acids. The V and J ends lost 0 bases and 5 bases respectively, with 12 bases between them. Germline values: CDR1 GTSNPN, CDR2 SVGIG (reference sequence). The sequencing sample was made of PBMCs. This TCR was recovered from a woman aged 18-30 years in good health and CMV-seronegative. This chain connects TRBV30 to TRBJ2-3; weak D call: TRBD2 (5 bases). The CDR3 protein is CAWSVGVSIDTQYF. CDR3 coding DNA: TGTGCCTGGAGTGTCGGGGTCAGTATAGATACGCAGTATTTT.